The text below deals with one T cell receptor (beta chain). The antigen remains unidentified. It was with 60 Vbeta and 13 Jbeta primers that the PCR ran. TCRdb's table, derived via immunoSEQ multiplex PCR, lists solely in-frame clones and lacks some. The sample contains 150,000 or so clones, over 60% of which appear only once. The CDR3 is made up of 15 amino acids. V was clipped by 5 bases and J by 4 bases; unmatched bases: 8. Per the germline V gene, CDR1 is SGHTA and CDR2 is FQGTGA. The data belong to a study of cytomegalovirus exposure and HLA in healthy donors. General study points: A prior analysis recorded that most TCR beta V segments were productive about 87% or about 30% of the time. Cytomegalovirus-associated TCR beta chains were listed, numbering some 180.

The sample consisted of PBMCs. This TCR derives from a middle-aged man in good health and CMV-seropositive. The J gene is TRBJ2-1, the V gene TRBV7-3, with 7 bases matching TRBD1. CDR3 nucleotides: TGTGCCAGCAGCCCTTCCGGGACAGCTTACAATGAGCAGTTCTTC. Translating gives CASSPSGTAYNEQFF.